What follows are 12 T cell receptor beta chains derived from one specimen sequenced in a study of blood T cell repertoires in COVID-19. Using immunoSEQ multiplex PCR, the repertoire was profiled, and TCRdb retains in-frame clones only, with some absent. The sample contains hundreds of thousands of clones, nearly 90% of which appear only once. The sample taken for sequencing was PBMCs or T cells enriched from blood (not recorded which). All receptors come from a woman between 18 and 30 years old with acute COVID-19.

This chain joins TRBV5-8 and TRBJ1-5; D unresolved. The germline CDR1 and CDR2 sequences are SGHTS and YDEGEE. Trimming cost V 4 bases and J 6 bases, with 5 bases left between them. The CDR3 length is 11 residues. The CDR3, as DNA: TGTGCCAGCAGCCCCGGTCAGCCCCAGCATTTT. Amino acid sequence: CASSPGQPQHF.

The chain is built from TRBV14 and TRBJ2-1; TRBD2 agrees at 8 bases. Germline CDR1 and CDR2: SGHDN and FVKESK. The J segment lost 7 bases and the V segment lost 2 bases, leaving 7 bases of the junction unmatched. CDR3 length equals 15 residues. The CDR3 loop reads CASSQLGGGFNEQFF. The CDR3 DNA reads as TGTGCCAGCAGCCAATTGGGCGGGGGGTTTAATGAGCAGTTCTTC.

This rearrangement joins TRBV29-1 to TRBJ2-1; 7 positions match TRBD2. After removal of 6 bases from V and 15 bases from J, the junction contained 8 bases not matched to a gene. Germline V gene data show CDR1 as SQVTM and CDR2 as ANQGSEA. This CDR3 is built from 10 residues. The CDR3 DNA reads TGCAGCGTAGATACGACGGGGGGGTTCTTC. It is translated as CSVDTTGGFF.

The gene calls are TRBV19 and TRBJ1-1, with D unresolved. The length of the CDR3 is 13 residues. The V gene lost 4 bases and the J gene lost 5 bases, with 11 bases spanning the gap. Looked up from germline, CDR1 is LNHDA and CDR2 is SQIVND (reference sequence). DNA of the CDR3: TGTGCCAGTAGTAAGGCCAGAGGGACTGAAGCTTTCTTT. Encoded protein: CASSKARGTEAFF.

This chain uses TRBV9 with TRBJ2-3, with 10 positions matching TRBD2. V gave up 0 bases and J gave up 2 bases; unmatched junction bases: 3. The CDR3 contains 16 residues. Germline V gene data show CDR1 as SGDLS and CDR2 as YYNGEE. CDR3 region: CASSVATSGVTDTQYF. CDR3 bases: TGTGCCAGCAGCGTAGCTACTAGCGGGGTCACAGATACGCAGTATTTT.

V is TRBV7-2 and J is TRBJ2-3; the D gene is possibly TRBD2 (6 bases). Germline lookup yields CDR1 SGHTA and CDR2 FQGNSA. The CDR3 has 17 residues. V lost 4 bases to trimming and J lost 0 bases, with 17 bases between them. Written as DNA, the CDR3 is TGTGCCAGCAGCTGGGATAAGACTAGTAGAAGCACAGATACGCAGTATTTT. Its protein product is CASSWDKTSRSTDTQYF.

Remarks on this clone: Other nucleotide sequences in the sample specify the same CDR3. The J gene is TRBJ1-1, the V gene TRBV7-3; D is ambiguous. The CDR3 covers 13 residues. Germline V gives CDR1 SGHTA, CDR2 FQGTGA. V lost 0 bases, J lost 5 bases, and 7 bases lay in between. In nucleotides, the CDR3 is TGTGCCAGCAGCTTAACGGGGAGGACTGAAGCTTTCTTT. Translation: CASSLTGRTEAFF.

V usage is TRBV10-2 and J usage is TRBJ1-2, with no clear D. Per the germline V gene, CDR1 is WSHSY and CDR2 is SAAADI. This CDR3 spans 14 amino acids. The V end was cut by 6 bases, the J end by 4 bases, with 15 bases between. The CDR3 protein is CASSPERVGYGYTF. CDR3 DNA: TGCGCCAGCAGCCCGGAGAGGGTAGGCTATGGCTACACCTTC.

For the CDR3, the DNA is TGTGCCAGCAGTTTTAGAGGGACCTATAATTCACCCCTCCACTTT. Amino acid sequence: CASSFRGTYNSPLHF. This sequence joins TRBV28 and TRBJ1-6; no clear D gene. From germline, CDR1 is MDHEN and CDR2 SYDVKM. V was trimmed by 3 bases and J by 2 bases, leaving 8 bases between them. The CDR3 contains 15 residues.

The CDR3 reads CASSQESPDRAYNEQFF. The CDR3 nucleotides read TGCGCCAGCAGCCAAGAGTCCCCGGACAGGGCGTACAATGAGCAGTTCTTC. This rearrangement joins TRBV4-3 to TRBJ2-1; 8 nucleotides line up with TRBD1. This CDR3 region has 17 residues. The trim removed 0 bases at V and 4 bases at J, leaving 8 bases unmatched. From germline, CDR1 is LGHNA and CDR2 YSLEER.

V is TRBV28 and J is TRBJ1-2; D is possibly TRBD1 (6 bases). The germline V and J ends were trimmed by 3 bases and 1 base, with 15 bases remaining between them. Germline V gives CDR1 MDHEN, CDR2 SYDVKM. This CDR3 is 16 amino acids long. CDR3 nucleotides: TGTGCCAGCAGTTTCAAACAGGGAGAATTTAACTATGGCTACACCTTC. Residues: CASSFKQGEFNYGYTF.

V and J are TRBV12-3 or TRBV12-4 and TRBJ1-2; D is perhaps TRBD1 (5 bases). The CDR3 covers 12 residues. V shed 4 bases and J shed 8 bases, with 11 bases lying between them. The CDR3 sequence: CASSSRVRGYTF. The CDR3 DNA is TGTGCCAGCAGTTCCAGGGTGCGGGGCTACACCTTC.